These T cell receptor beta chains were read from a single sample in a study of OX40 agonist ivuxolimab in advanced cancers. Produced via immunoSEQ multiplex PCR; TCRdb's table is partial and in-frame only. The sample has about 80,000 clones, more than 75% seen once. The sample in question was CD4+ or CD8+ T cells sorted from blood, obtained in a trial of the OX40 agonist ivuxolimab. These receptors were taken from an adult with an advanced solid tumor such as melanoma, head and neck, liver or kidney cancer. Each CDR3 is given with its conserved first and last residue. A D gene is named only where the DNA matches it firmly. A row's size may be missing; if present it is once, few, many or a size class.

v_gene	j_gene	abundance	d_gene	CDR3nt	CDR3aa
TRBV14	TRBJ2-5	.	.	TGTGCCAGCAGCCCTCAAGAGACCCAGTACTTC	CASSPQETQYF
TRBV11-3	TRBJ2-3	.	.	TGTGCCAGCAGCTTCCACACAGATACGCAGTATTTT	CASSFHTDTQYF
TRBV5-4	TRBJ2-1	.	.	TGTGCCAGCACCTTTGGCGGAGGTGGGTCCTACAATGAGCAGTTCTTC	CASTFGGGGSYNEQFF
TRBV2	TRBJ1-2	.	TRBD1	TGCGCCAGCAGGGGGGCAGAGTTTGATGGCTACACCTTC	CASRGAEFDGYTF
TRBV6-6	TRBJ1-3	.	.	TGTGCCAGCAGTTACTCTATAACGGGTTTCCCCATATATTTT	CASSYSITGFPIYF
TRBV4-2	TRBJ2-4	.	TRBD1	TGTGCCAGCAGCCAAGATATGCGGAGGGCAGGGGGCGGAGGGGCCAAAAACATTCAGTACTTC	CASSQDMRRAGGGGAKNIQYF
TRBV11-2	TRBJ2-5	once	.	TGTGCCAGCAGCTTATTCGTCTCGGAGACCCAGTACTTC	CASSLFVSETQYF
TRBV6-1	TRBJ2-6	.	.	TGTGCCAGCAGTGGCGGGCCTGGGGCCAACGTCCTGACTTTC	CASSGGPGANVLTF
TRBV28	TRBJ2-1	few	TRBD2	TGTGCCAGCAGTCCACCCGGGACTAGCAGACTAAATGAGCAGTTCTTC	CASSPPGTSRLNEQFF
TRBV7-6	TRBJ2-1	.	.	TGTGCCAGCAGCACCCGCCGGACTCTCCATGAGCAGTTCTTC	CASSTRRTLHEQFF
TRBV6-5	TRBJ1-1	.	.	TGTGCCAGCAGTTACTCGGGGACACATATGGCTTTCTTT	CASSYSGTHMAFF
TRBV6-6	TRBJ2-7	.	.	TGTGCCAGCACCCAGGGACACCTTACCTACGAGCAGTACTTC	CASTQGHLTYEQYF
TRBV7-9	TRBJ2-3	.	.	TGTGCCAGCAGCCTCCCCGTAGGGACTAGCACAGATACGCAGTATTTT	CASSLPVGTSTDTQYF
TRBV5-4	TRBJ2-3	.	TRBD1	TGTGCCAGCAGCCAGACAGGGGCCGGCACAGATACGCAGTATTTT	CASSQTGAGTDTQYF
TRBV5-1	TRBJ2-2	.	.	TGCGCCAGCAGCTTGGGGGTGTGGTCGGCAGTATCCACCGGGGAGCTGTTTTTT	CASSLGVWSAVSTGELFF
TRBV27	TRBJ2-2	once	TRBD1	TGTGCCAGCACCGGAGCCCCAGGGGGCAGATCTGTGACCGGGGAGCTGTTTTTT	CASTGAPGGRSVTGELFF
TRBV15	TRBJ1-1	few	.	TGTGCCACCAGTCTACAGGGCCAGGATGAAGCTTTCTTT	CATSLQGQDEAFF
TRBV7-3	TRBJ2-2	.	.	TGTGCCAGCAGCTCATCGACGGAGCGGAACACCGGGGAGCTGTTTTTT	CASSSSTERNTGELFF
TRBV5-1	TRBJ2-1	.	.	TGCGCCAGCAGCATCCAAATGGGCCTCAATGAGCAGTTCTTC	CASSIQMGLNEQFF
TRBV7-6	TRBJ2-3	once	TRBD2	TGTGCCAGCAGCTTAGGGGTAGCGGGAGTTGCAGATACGCAGTATTTT	CASSLGVAGVADTQYF
TRBV6-6	TRBJ2-7	.	.	TGTGCCAGCTCGGTACCCTCTCGTCTCGAGCAGTACTTC	CASSVPSRLEQYF
TRBV9	TRBJ1-5	.	.	TGTGCCAGCAGCGGAGCATCTAGCAATCAGCCCCAGCATTTT	CASSGASSNQPQHF
TRBV11-2	TRBJ1-4	.	.	TGTGCCAGCAGCTTAGTCTTTAATGAAAAACTGTTTTTT	CASSLVFNEKLFF
TRBV7-9	TRBJ1-2	.	.	TGTGCCAGCAGCTTAGCGGGAGACGGGAACTATGGCTACACCTTC	CASSLAGDGNYGYTF
TRBV7-8	TRBJ2-1	few	.	TGTGCCAGCCGAGTAGCGACCAATGAGCAGTTCTTC	CASRVATNEQFF
TRBV2	TRBJ2-3	few	.	TGTGCCAGCAGTCCCCTGGGGGGTAGCACAGATACGCAGTATTTT	CASSPLGGSTDTQYF
TRBV29-1	TRBJ2-1	.	.	TGCAGCGTTGAAGATCTGAGTGAGCAGTTCTTC	CSVEDLSEQFF
TRBV5-4	TRBJ2-1	.	TRBD1	TGTGCCAGCAGCTTCCGACAGGGCCTCTCCTACAATGAGCAGTTCTTC	CASSFRQGLSYNEQFF
TRBV28	TRBJ2-1	.	TRBD2	TGTGCCAGCAGTTTAGCGGGAGGTATCGATGAGCAGTTCTTC	CASSLAGGIDEQFF
TRBV27	TRBJ2-1	.	.	TGTGCCAGCAGTTTACGGGCGTCTTATTTGGGGGGACTGGCGATACAGCAGTTCTTC	CASSLRASYLGGLAIQQFF
TRBV7-7	TRBJ2-5	.	.	TGTGCCAGCAGCTTAGGCCGGACAGTGGATAGAAGACAAGAGACCCAGTACTTC	CASSLGRTVDRRQETQYF
TRBV5-1	TRBJ2-7	.	TRBD1	TGCGCCAGCAGCCAAGGGACAGGGGGACTAAGCTCCTACGAGCAGTACTTC	CASSQGTGGLSSYEQYF
TRBV7-2	TRBJ1-1	once	.	TGTGCCAGCAGCTTATTCTCCGGGACAGAAGCTTTCTTT	CASSLFSGTEAFF
TRBV10-3	TRBJ1-1	few	TRBD1	TGTGCCATCTGCTTGGGACAGGGGAACACTGAAGCTTTCTTT	CAICLGQGNTEAFF
TRBV5-1	TRBJ2-7	.	.	TGCGCCAGCAGCTTGGTGGGGCCAGATGTCGAGCAGTACTTC	CASSLVGPDVEQYF
TRBV27	TRBJ2-3	.	.	TGTGCCAGCAGTTTTGGGGCTTGGGGCACAGATACGCAGTATTTT	CASSFGAWGTDTQYF
TRBV19	TRBJ2-1	few	TRBD2	TGTGCCAGTAGTTTCAGCGGGAGGAGTTCTTATGAGCAGTTCTTC	CASSFSGRSSYEQFF
TRBV15	TRBJ2-1	.	TRBD2	TGTGCCACCAGGGGGACTAGCGCAAGCTCCTACAATGAGCAGTTCTTC	CATRGTSASSYNEQFF
TRBV4-1	TRBJ1-5	few	.	TGCGCCAGCAGCCAAGATGGGCAGGGGTATCAGCCCCAGCATTTT	CASSQDGQGYQPQHF